A selection of T cell receptor beta chains follows, all from one sample in a study of somatic mutations in cytotoxic T cells in rheumatoid arthritis. The method was immunoSEQ multiplex PCR; TCRdb's version includes in-frame clones alone and lacks a portion of them. Of some 30,000 clones listed, around 86% are singletons. Sequencing was performed on CD8+ T cells sorted from blood. These receptors all stem from an adult with rheumatoid arthritis. The CDR3 runs from the conserved cysteine through the conserved F or W. A D gene is named only where the DNA matches it firmly. Size values are once, few and many counts, or a class for expanded clones, and some rows have none.

D gene: NA; V gene: TRBV10-3; J gene: TRBJ1-5; clone size: NA; CDR3 protein: CAISGPGFSNQPQHF; CDR3 DNA: TGTGCCATCAGTGGTCCAGGATTTAGCAATCAGCCCCAGCATTTT
D gene: TRBD2; V gene: TRBV4-1; J gene: TRBJ2-1; clone size: NA; CDR3 protein: CASSQVGGGGNEQFF; CDR3 DNA: TGCGCCAGCAGCCAAGTGGGTGGGGGGGGCAATGAGCAGTTCTTC
D gene: TRBD1; V gene: TRBV6-5; J gene: TRBJ2-7; clone size: NA; CDR3 protein: CASSYSTLTGAYEQYF; CDR3 DNA: TGTGCCAGCAGTTACTCAACATTAACAGGGGCCTACGAGCAGTACTTC
D gene: NA; V gene: TRBV11-3; J gene: TRBJ2-1; clone size: NA; CDR3 protein: CASSLGRGFGYNEQFF; CDR3 DNA: TGTGCCAGCAGCTTAGGTCGTGGGTTCGGCTACAATGAGCAGTTCTTC
D gene: NA; V gene: TRBV7-3; J gene: TRBJ2-1; clone size: few; CDR3 protein: CASSLTGDNEQFF; CDR3 DNA: TGTGCCAGCAGCTTAACTGGGGACAATGAGCAGTTCTTC
D gene: NA; V gene: TRBV7-2; J gene: TRBJ2-5; clone size: NA; CDR3 protein: CASSAVEDLQETQYF; CDR3 DNA: TGTGCCAGCAGCGCCGTTGAGGACCTCCAAGAGACCCAGTACTTC
D gene: TRBD1; V gene: TRBV19; J gene: TRBJ2-7; clone size: NA; CDR3 protein: CASSVDRGDLREQYF; CDR3 DNA: TGTGCCAGTAGTGTCGACAGGGGGGACTTGCGTGAGCAGTACTTC
D gene: TRBD2; V gene: TRBV15; J gene: TRBJ2-7; clone size: NA; CDR3 protein: CATSPTLAGLHEQYF; CDR3 DNA: TGTGCCACCAGCCCTACACTAGCGGGGCTCCACGAGCAGTACTTC
D gene: TRBD1; V gene: TRBV10-3; J gene: TRBJ2-7; clone size: NA; CDR3 protein: CAISDSRGPRSYEQYF; CDR3 DNA: TGTGCCATCAGTGACTCCAGGGGGCCGCGGTCCTACGAGCAGTACTTC
D gene: TRBD1; V gene: TRBV9; J gene: TRBJ2-6; clone size: NA; CDR3 protein: CASSGDRGSPGANVLTF; CDR3 DNA: TGTGCCAGCAGTGGGGACAGGGGAAGCCCTGGGGCCAACGTCCTGACTTTC
D gene: NA; V gene: TRBV30; J gene: TRBJ2-1; clone size: NA; CDR3 protein: CAWSADSIQQFF; CDR3 DNA: TGTGCCTGGAGTGCGGACTCAATCCAACAGTTCTTC
D gene: NA; V gene: TRBV6-6; J gene: TRBJ1-5; clone size: NA; CDR3 protein: CASSLGAGDQPQHF; CDR3 DNA: TGTGCCAGCAGTCTCGGGGCAGGGGATCAGCCCCAGCATTTT
D gene: NA; V gene: TRBV14; J gene: TRBJ2-1; clone size: NA; CDR3 protein: CASSPTQSSYNEQFF; CDR3 DNA: TGTGCCAGCAGCCCTACACAGAGCTCCTACAATGAGCAGTTCTTC